The 15 T cell receptor beta chains presented below share a single source sample, sequenced in a study of blood T cell repertoires in COVID-19. The repertoire was sequenced with immunoSEQ multiplex PCR; TCRdb's copy has only in-frame clones and lacks some. The sample lists over 10,000 clones; over 75% were seen once. The specimen was peripheral blood. The origin of the receptors is a man aged 80 or over with acute or convalescent COVID-19.

The chain joins TRBV2 to TRBJ2-1; D not certain. Germline values: CDR1 SNHLY, CDR2 FYNNEI. This CDR3 spans 13 amino acids. V lost 6 bases and J 0 bases, leaving 6 bases between the germline ends. The CDR3 nucleotides read TGTGCCAGCAGGGTGAGCTCCTACAATGAGCAGTTCTTC. Translation gives CASRVSSYNEQFF.

The rearrangement joins TRBV5-4 to TRBJ2-3; 16 bases line up with TRBD2. The trim removed 4 bases at V and 9 bases at J, leaving 8 bases unmatched. The CDR3 is 16 amino acids. CDR1 and CDR2 from the germline V gene are SGHNT and YYREEE (reference sequence). CDR3 bases: TGTGCCAGCAGCGCCGGGGGACTAGCGGGGGGGCCAACGCAGTATTTT. Protein product: CASSAGGLAGGPTQYF.

A remark on this clone: The junction does not match germline at one end; this may be a read error. The chain couples TRBV5-5 to TRBJ2-5; possibly TRBD2 for D (5 bases). The CDR3 runs 17 residues. Germline V gives CDR1 SGHKS, CDR2 YYEKEE (reference sequence). CDR3 DNA sequence: TGTGCCAGCAGCTTCCCCGGAGGAAACCCGAACCAGGAGACCCAGTACTTC. It encodes CASSFPGGNPNQETQYF.

The CDR3 DNA sequence: TGCGCCAGCAGCTTTATGCCTGGAGAGGAGCTGTTTTTT. Its translation is CASSFMPGEELFF. This chain joins TRBV5-1 and TRBJ2-2, with D hard to call. Trimming cost V 2 bases and J 10 bases, with 12 bases left between them. Germline V gene sequence: CDR1 SGHRS, CDR2 YFSETQ. The CDR3 contains 13 residues.

The chain uses TRBV30 and TRBJ1-6, with a possible D match to TRBD1 (6 bases). V lost 2 bases and J 7 bases, leaving 12 bases between the germline ends. This CDR3 has 14 amino acids. CDR1 GTSNPN and CDR2 SVGIG come from the germline V gene (reference sequence). This chain's CDR3 is CAWSPGQLNSPLHF. For the CDR3, the DNA is TGTGCCTGGAGTCCCGGACAGCTAAATTCACCCCTCCACTTT.

The chain uses TRBV4-1 and TRBJ1-4; 7 nucleotides line up with TRBD1. Germline CDR1 and CDR2: MGHRA and YSYEKL. V shed 0 bases, J shed 7 bases, and the junction held 8 bases outside the gene matches. The CDR3 sequence is 16 residues long. CDR3 residues: CASSQDVGQRSEKLFF. The DNA of the CDR3 is TGCGCCAGCAGCCAAGATGTGGGACAGAGGAGTGAAAAACTGTTTTTT.

V usage is TRBV25-1 and J usage is TRBJ1-6; a weak D match, TRBD1 (5 bases). The CDR3 contains 15 residues. Trimming shortened V by 6 bases and J by 5 bases, and 14 bases separated the two germline ends. Germline V lookup: CDR1 MGHDK, CDR2 SYGVNS. The CDR3 DNA is TGTGCCAGCAGAAGGGGCGTTTCTAATAATTCACCCCTCCACTTT. Residues: CASRRGVSNNSPLHF.

The chain is built from TRBV4-1 and TRBJ2-5, with 11 bases that match TRBD2. The CDR3 covers 15 residues. Per the germline V gene, CDR1 is MGHRA and CDR2 is YSYEKL. V was pared by 0 bases and J by 8 bases, with 5 bases of the junction left unmatched. CDR3 loop: CASSQDGLAGGTQYF. CDR3 sequence (DNA): TGCGCCAGCAGCCAAGATGGCCTAGCGGGGGGAACCCAGTACTTC.

The chain has TRBV5-1 and TRBJ1-1; no definite D call. Deletions cut 0 bases from V and 4 bases from J, with 19 bases between. The germline V gene has CDR1 SGHRS and CDR2 YFSETQ. The CDR3 sequence is 17 residues long. The CDR3 DNA is TGCGCCAGCAGCTTGGTCGGGGAGTGGGATTGGAGCACTGAAGCTTTCTTT. Protein sequence: CASSLVGEWDWSTEAFF. Variable domain in full (rest from reference TRBV5-1 and TRBJ1-1): KAGVTQTPRYLIKTRGQQVTLSCSPISGHRSVSWYQQTPGQGLQFLFEYFSETQRNKGNFPGRFSGRQFSNSRSEMNVSTLELGDSALYLCASSLVGEWDWSTEAFFGQGTRLTVV.

This clone was detected only a few times. CDR3 sequence: CASRGDREGTGELFF. As DNA, the CDR3 is TGTGCCAGCAGGGGGGACAGGGAGGGCACCGGGGAGCTGTTTTTT. This chain uses TRBV2 with TRBJ2-2; 9 nucleotides agree with TRBD1. The V gene end was trimmed by 6 bases and the J gene end by 4 bases; junction bases not matched to a gene: 6. The CDR3 spans 15 residues. The V gene's germline CDR1 is SNHLY and CDR2 FYNNEI. Full variable domain (missing parts from reference TRBV2 and TRBJ2-2): EPEVTQTPSHQVTQMGQEVILRCVPISNHLYFYWYRQILGQKVEFLVSFYNNEISEKSEIFDDQFSVERPDGSNFTLKIRSTKLEDSAMYFCASRGDREGTGELFFGEGSRLTVL.

The chain has TRBV10-3 and TRBJ2-2; 10 bases are shared with TRBD1. The length of the CDR3 is 16 residues. V shed 2 bases and J 7 bases; nucleotides not matched to a gene: 7. Germline V CDR1 and CDR2: ENHRY, SYGVKD. The CDR3 here is CAISETDRGRIGELFF. DNA for the CDR3: TGTGCCATCAGTGAGACAGACAGGGGGCGTATCGGGGAGCTGTTTTTT.

This clone was seen just once. The J gene is TRBJ2-2, the V gene TRBV6-1, with D perhaps matching TRBD1 (6 bases). This CDR3 spans 17 amino acids. V shed 0 bases and J shed 3 bases, with 14 bases lying between them. CDR1 is MNHNS, CDR2 SASEGT, per germline. In DNA, the CDR3 is TGTGCCAGCAGTGAAGCGCTATTCAGGGGCGACACCGGGGAGCTGTTTTTT. It codes for CASSEALFRGDTGELFF.

The J gene is TRBJ1-2, the V gene TRBV27, with no clear D. This CDR3 contains 15 residues. The ends were cut back, 7 bases at V and 4 bases at J, with 19 bases in the middle. From germline, CDR1 is MNHEY and CDR2 SMNVEV (reference sequence). The CDR3 sequence: CASKVGRSFIYGYTF. CDR3 DNA: TGTGCCAGCAAGGTGGGCCGGTCTTTTATCTATGGCTACACCTTC.

This clone showed up just once. The J gene is TRBJ2-2, the V gene TRBV6-2 or TRBV6-3; 9 positions agree with TRBD2. CDR3 length: 16 amino acids. The germline V gene has CDR1 MNHEY and CDR2 SVGEGT. Losses at the gene ends were 3 bases for V and 2 bases for J; bases not matched to a gene: 4. The CDR3 nucleotides are TGTGCCAGCAGTTATAAGCGGGGGGCCAACACCGGGGAGCTGTTTTTT. As protein: CASSYKRGANTGELFF.

The CDR3 sequence: CASSVRTSGAQEQFF. CDR3 bases: TGTGCCAGCAGCGTTAGGACTAGCGGAGCCCAGGAGCAGTTCTTC. J is TRBJ2-1 and V is TRBV9, with 10 bases fitting TRBD2. Trimming cost V 2 bases and J 10 bases; bases outside gene matches: 9. From germline, CDR1 is SGDLS and CDR2 YYNGEE. There are 15 residues in the CDR3.